One sample yielded the 20 T cell receptor beta chains listed below, sequenced in a study of blood T cell repertoires in COVID-19. The method was immunoSEQ multiplex PCR; TCRdb's version includes in-frame clones alone and lacks a portion of them. The table includes just over 80,000 clones, 80% to 85% detected once. The sequencing input was peripheral blood. These receptors all come from a man older than 75 with acute or convalescent COVID-19.

This rearrangement joins TRBV4-2 to TRBJ2-7; possible D gene TRBD2, 6 bases. The CDR3 is made up of 16 amino acids. Trimming left V 0 bases short and J 9 bases short, with 21 bases between. Germline CDR1 and CDR2: LGHNA and YNFKEQ. The CDR3 sequence is CASSQDEGSGERVQYF. In DNA, the CDR3 is TGTGCCAGCAGCCAAGATGAGGGGTCGGGAGAACGGGTGCAGTACTTC.

The gene calls are TRBV2 and TRBJ2-3; 9 nucleotides agree with TRBD1. The CDR3 extends over 14 amino acids. CDR1 SNHLY and CDR2 FYNNEI come from the germline V gene. With 6 bases clipped from V and 1 base from J, the junction kept 2 bases outside the gene matches. For the CDR3, the DNA is TGTGCCAGCAGCCGGGACAGGGGCACAGATACGCAGTATTTT. This gives the protein CASSRDRGTDTQYF.

This rearrangement joins TRBV5-5 to TRBJ1-2; 9 positions match TRBD1. CDR3 length equals 15 residues. Germline CDR1 is SGHKS and CDR2 is YYEKEE (reference sequence). J lost 7 bases, V lost 3 bases, and 10 bases had no gene match. The CDR3 region has the DNA TGTGCCAGCAGCTCACGGGACGGGACAGGGTCTGGCTACACCTTC. It codes for CASSSRDGTGSGYTF.

The CDR3 loop is CASSVAGAVYTNEKLFF. The CDR3 DNA is TGTGCCAGCAGTGTTGCAGGGGCGGTGTATACTAATGAAAAACTGTTTTTT. This rearrangement joins TRBV2 to TRBJ1-4; TRBD1 is a possible D gene (6 bases). V gave up 4 bases and J gave up 2 bases, with 17 bases separating them. Germline CDR1 is SNHLY and CDR2 is FYNNEI. The CDR3 totals 17 residues.

This chain's CDR3 is CASCLDRDDEQFF. For the CDR3, the DNA is TGTGCCAGCTGTTTGGACAGGGACGATGAGCAGTTCTTC. This sequence joins TRBV2 and TRBJ2-1; 8 positions agree with TRBD1. Germline lookup yields CDR1 SNHLY and CDR2 FYNNEI. Trimming took 8 bases from V and 8 from J; bases not matched to a gene: 8. The CDR3 sequence is 13 residues long. Using reference TRBV2 and TRBJ2-1 for the parts outside the CDR3, the full variable domain is EPEVTQTPSHQVTQMGQEVILRCVPISNHLYFYWYRQILGQKVEFLVSFYNNEISEKSEIFDDQFSVERPDGSNFTLKIRSTKLEDSAMYFCASCLDRDDEQFFGPGTRLTVL.

This chain connects TRBV7-2 to TRBJ2-7, with 8 bases aligning to TRBD1. The V gene end was trimmed by 4 bases and the J gene end by 6 bases; junction bases not matched to a gene: 2. The germline gives CDR1 SGHTA, CDR2 FQGNSA. This CDR3 is 12 amino acids long. As DNA, the CDR3 is TGTGCCAGCAGCTCGACAGGGGTCGAGCAGTACTTC. It encodes CASSSTGVEQYF.

The chain carries TRBV20-1 and TRBJ2-1; TRBD1 matches 8 bases. Germline CDR1 DFQATT, CDR2 SNEGSKA (reference sequence). V shed 4 bases, J shed 15 bases, and the junction held 8 bases outside the gene matches. The CDR3 runs 11 residues. The CDR3 bases are TGCAGTGCTACCCAGGGGGCCGGGGGGTTCTTC. Protein sequence: CSATQGAGGFF.

The chain is built from TRBV5-1 and TRBJ2-7; 12 bases are a match to TRBD2. Germline CDR1 is SGHRS and CDR2 is YFSETQ. V dropped 3 bases and J dropped 6; count of bases not matched to a gene: 10. CDR3 size: 16 residues. In DNA form, the CDR3 reads TGCGCCAGCAGCTCTCTAGCGGGAGGGCCGTTTTCCGAGCAGTACTTC. It specifies CASSSLAGGPFSEQYF. Combining the CDR3 with reference TRBV5-1 and TRBJ2-7 gives the whole variable domain KAGVTQTPRYLIKTRGQQVTLSCSPISGHRSVSWYQQTPGQGLQFLFEYFSETQRNKGNFPGRFSGRQFSNSRSEMNVSTLELGDSALYLCASSSLAGGPFSEQYFGPGTRLTVT.

This chain links TRBV5-5 with TRBJ1-5; D remains unclear. From germline, CDR1 is SGHKS and CDR2 YYEKEE (reference sequence). The V gene lost 0 bases and the J gene lost 4 bases, with 8 bases spanning the gap. The CDR3 spans 14 residues. The CDR3 DNA follows: TGTGCCAGCAGCTTGGTTTTCAGTAATCAGCCCCAGCATTTT. Translation gives CASSLVFSNQPQHF.

The chain combines TRBV18 with TRBJ1-6; 8 nucleotides line up with TRBD1. Trimming cost V 2 bases and J 7 bases; bases outside gene matches: 7. Germline V gene lookup returns CDR1 KGHSH and CDR2 LQKENI. The CDR3 has 16 residues. CDR3 sequence reads: CASSPKGQGPNSPLHF. The CDR3 DNA is TGTGCCAGCTCACCAAAAGGACAGGGACCCAATTCACCCCTCCACTTT.

This chain uses TRBV5-5 with TRBJ1-1; D is undetermined. V lost 1 base and J 8 bases, leaving 15 bases between the germline ends. The CDR3 extends over 14 amino acids. Germline V gene sequence: CDR1 SGHKS, CDR2 YYEKEE (reference sequence). DNA of the CDR3: TGTGCCAGCAGCTTGAGTCTGGGCGTCACCGAAGCTTTCTTT. Translation: CASSLSLGVTEAFF.

V is TRBV2 and J is TRBJ2-5; 15 nucleotides match TRBD2. The CDR3 is 16 residues long. Germline lookup yields CDR1 SNHLY and CDR2 FYNNEI. Trimming cost V 6 bases and J 5 bases; bases outside gene matches: 7. The CDR3 bases are TGTGCCAGCAGGAGGACTAGCGGGAGGGTAGGGGAGACCCAGTACTTC. It encodes CASRRTSGRVGETQYF.

The chain carries TRBV5-1 and TRBJ2-7, with 9 bases that match TRBD1. The CDR3 is 14 amino acids. Germline V CDR1 and CDR2: SGHRS, YFSETQ. Germline trimming cut 2 bases from V and 6 bases from J; bases unmatched to any gene: 6. CDR3 loop: CASSFQGQGGEQYF. As DNA, the CDR3 is TGCGCCAGCAGCTTCCAGGGACAGGGTGGCGAGCAGTACTTC.

The genes are TRBV5-1 and TRBJ2-1, with D uncertain. This CDR3 has 14 amino acids. The V and J ends lost 4 bases and 4 bases respectively, with 12 bases between them. Per germline, CDR1 SGHRS and CDR2 YFSETQ. The CDR3 DNA follows: TGCGCCAGCAGCGTGGGTTCCACTTACAATGAGCAGTTCTTC. The encoded protein is CASSVGSTYNEQFF.

V is TRBV7-2 and J is TRBJ1-1; D not certain. The CDR3 runs to 12 residues. V gave up 2 bases and J gave up 4 bases, with 5 bases separating them. In germline, CDR1 is SGHTA, CDR2 FQGNSA. CDR3 DNA: TGTGCCAGCAGCTTATCTCGCACTGAAGCTTTCTTT. Translating it yields CASSLSRTEAFF.

This clone was recorded a few times. The chain links TRBV5-4 to TRBJ1-2; D unclear. The CDR3 contains 11 residues. V gave up 3 bases and J gave up 7 bases, with 7 bases separating them. Germline values: CDR1 SGHNT, CDR2 YYREEE (reference sequence). CDR3 in DNA: TGTGCCAGCAGCTCAGAAAGTGGCTACACCTTC. This gives the protein CASSSESGYTF.

This chain joins TRBV5-1 and TRBJ1-1; the D gene is possibly TRBD1 (6 bases). This CDR3 has 13 amino acids. With 2 bases removed from V and 7 bases from J, the gap between germline ends came to 12 bases. Germline loops: CDR1 SGHRS, CDR2 YFSETQ. The CDR3 bases are TGCGCCAGCAGCTTACACACAGGGAATGAAGCTTTCTTT. Translated: CASSLHTGNEAFF.

V gene TRBV2 combines with J gene TRBJ2-7; a weak D match, TRBD2 (6 bases). The CDR3 sequence is 13 residues long. The V gene's germline CDR1 is SNHLY and CDR2 FYNNEI. The V gene lost 4 bases and the J gene lost 3 bases, with 10 bases spanning the gap. CDR3 residues: CASSAGTYYEQYF. The CDR3 coding sequence is TGTGCCAGCAGTGCTGGGACTTACTACGAGCAGTACTTC.

This sequence joins TRBV18 and TRBJ2-3; weak D call: TRBD2 (7 bases). Germline loops: CDR1 KGHSH, CDR2 LQKENI. Trimming stripped 3 bases from V and 5 bases from J, with 12 bases between. CDR3 length equals 14 residues. CDR3 loop: CASSPQGGGDTQYF. CDR3 bases: TGTGCCAGCTCACCCCAGGGAGGGGGAGATACGCAGTATTTT.

The chain combines TRBV28 with TRBJ2-5; 8 nucleotides match TRBD2. The V segment lost 5 bases and the J segment 1 base; nucleotides outside the gene matches: 3. The germline V gene encodes CDR1 MDHEN and CDR2 SYDVKM. CDR3 size: 14 residues. The CDR3 protein is CASSSGRIQETQYF. For the CDR3, the DNA is TGTGCCAGCAGTAGCGGGAGAATCCAAGAGACCCAGTACTTC.